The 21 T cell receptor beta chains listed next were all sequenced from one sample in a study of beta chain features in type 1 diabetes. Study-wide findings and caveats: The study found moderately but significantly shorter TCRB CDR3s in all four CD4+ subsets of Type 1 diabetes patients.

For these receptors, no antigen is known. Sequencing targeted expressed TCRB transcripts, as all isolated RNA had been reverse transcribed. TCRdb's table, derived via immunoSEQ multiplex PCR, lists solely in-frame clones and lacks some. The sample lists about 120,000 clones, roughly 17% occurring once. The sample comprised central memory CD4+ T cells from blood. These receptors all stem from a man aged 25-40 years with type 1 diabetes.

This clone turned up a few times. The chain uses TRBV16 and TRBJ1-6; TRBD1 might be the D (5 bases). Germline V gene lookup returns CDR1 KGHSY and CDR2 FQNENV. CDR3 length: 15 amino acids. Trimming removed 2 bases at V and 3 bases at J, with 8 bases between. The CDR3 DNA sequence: TGTGCCAGCAGCCAAAGGGGCGACTATAATTCACCCCTCCACTTT. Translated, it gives CASSQRGDYNSPLHF.

The DNA of the CDR3 is TGTGCCAGCAACTCCGCGGTAGCGGGGGTCCCCTACAATGAGCAGTTCTTC. Amino acids: CASNSAVAGVPYNEQFF. V is TRBV7-2 and J is TRBJ2-1; 9 positions match TRBD2. Germline CDR1 reads SGHTA; CDR2 reads FQGNSA. The length of the CDR3 is 17 residues. With V trimmed by 7 bases and J by 2 bases, 12 bases remained unmatched.

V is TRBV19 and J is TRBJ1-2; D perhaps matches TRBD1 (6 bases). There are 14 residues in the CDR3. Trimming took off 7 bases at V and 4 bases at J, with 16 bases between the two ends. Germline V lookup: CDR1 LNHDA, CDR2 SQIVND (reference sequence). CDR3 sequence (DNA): TGTGCCAGTACTCCGGGGGGCCGACTCTATGGCTACACCTTC. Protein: CASTPGGRLYGYTF. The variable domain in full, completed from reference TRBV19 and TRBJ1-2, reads DGGITQSPKYLFRKEGQNVTLSCEQNLNHDAMYWYRQDPGQGLRLIYYSQIVNDFQKGDIAEGYSVSREKKESFPLTVTSAQKNPTAFYLCASTPGGRLYGYTFGSGTRLTVV.

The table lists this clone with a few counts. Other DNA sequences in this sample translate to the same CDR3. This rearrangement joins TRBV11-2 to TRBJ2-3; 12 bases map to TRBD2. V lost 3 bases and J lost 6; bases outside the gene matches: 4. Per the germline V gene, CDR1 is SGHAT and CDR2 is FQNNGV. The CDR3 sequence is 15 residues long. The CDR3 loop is CASSFTSGGRDTQYF. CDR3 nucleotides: TGTGCCAGCAGCTTCACTAGCGGGGGGCGCGATACGCAGTATTTT.

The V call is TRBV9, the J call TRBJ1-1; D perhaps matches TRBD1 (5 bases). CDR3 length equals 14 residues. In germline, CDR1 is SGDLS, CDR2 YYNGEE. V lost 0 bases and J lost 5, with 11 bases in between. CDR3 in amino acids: CASSVAAGFTEAFF. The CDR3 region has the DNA TGTGCCAGCAGCGTAGCCGCAGGGTTTACTGAAGCTTTCTTT.

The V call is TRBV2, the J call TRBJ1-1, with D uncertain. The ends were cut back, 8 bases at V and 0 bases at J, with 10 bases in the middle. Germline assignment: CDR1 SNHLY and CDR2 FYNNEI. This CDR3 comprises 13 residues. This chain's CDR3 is CASRIAVNTEAFF. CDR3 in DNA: TGTGCCAGCCGGATAGCCGTGAACACTGAAGCTTTCTTT.

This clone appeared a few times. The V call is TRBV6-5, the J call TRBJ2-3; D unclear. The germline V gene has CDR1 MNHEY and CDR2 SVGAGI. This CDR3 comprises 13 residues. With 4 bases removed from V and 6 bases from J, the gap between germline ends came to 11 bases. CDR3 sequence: CASSWKFSDTQYF. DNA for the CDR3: TGTGCCAGCAGTTGGAAATTCTCCGATACGCAGTATTTT.

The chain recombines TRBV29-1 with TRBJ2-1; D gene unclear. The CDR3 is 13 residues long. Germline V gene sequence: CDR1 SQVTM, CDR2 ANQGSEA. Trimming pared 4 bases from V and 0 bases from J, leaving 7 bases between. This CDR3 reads CSVGFSSYNEQFF. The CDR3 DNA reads TGCAGCGTTGGATTCAGCTCCTACAATGAGCAGTTCTTC.

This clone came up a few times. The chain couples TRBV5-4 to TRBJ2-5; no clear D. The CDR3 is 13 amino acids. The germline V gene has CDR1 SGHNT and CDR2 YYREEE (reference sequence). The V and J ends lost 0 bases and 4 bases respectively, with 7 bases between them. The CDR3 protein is CASSLALGETQYF. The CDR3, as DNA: TGTGCCAGCAGCTTGGCCTTGGGAGAGACCCAGTACTTC.

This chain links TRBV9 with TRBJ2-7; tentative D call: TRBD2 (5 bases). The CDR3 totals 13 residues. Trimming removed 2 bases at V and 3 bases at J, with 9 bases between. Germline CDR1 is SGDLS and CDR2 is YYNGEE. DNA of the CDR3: TGTGCCAGCAGCGTCGGGGAGAGCTACGAGCAGTACTTC. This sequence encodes CASSVGESYEQYF.

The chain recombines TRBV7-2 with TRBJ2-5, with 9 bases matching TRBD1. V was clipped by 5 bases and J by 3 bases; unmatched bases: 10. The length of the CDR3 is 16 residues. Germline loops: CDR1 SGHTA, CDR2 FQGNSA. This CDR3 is CASSPAPGQGKETQYF. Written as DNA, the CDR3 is TGTGCCAGCAGCCCAGCACCGGGACAGGGAAAAGAGACCCAGTACTTC.

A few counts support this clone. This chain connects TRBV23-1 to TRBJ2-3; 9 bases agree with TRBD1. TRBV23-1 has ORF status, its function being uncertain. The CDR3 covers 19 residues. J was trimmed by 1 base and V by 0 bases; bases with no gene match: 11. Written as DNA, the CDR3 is TGCGCCAGCAGTCAATCATACTACCGGACAGGGGAGGGCACAGATACGCAGTATTTT. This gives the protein CASSQSYYRTGEGTDTQYF.

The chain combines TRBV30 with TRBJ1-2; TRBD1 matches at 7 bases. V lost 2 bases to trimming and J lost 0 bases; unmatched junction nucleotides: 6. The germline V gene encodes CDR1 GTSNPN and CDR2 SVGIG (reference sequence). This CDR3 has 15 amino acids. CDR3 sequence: CAWSPTGTANYGYTF. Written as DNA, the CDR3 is TGTGCCTGGAGTCCGACAGGGACGGCTAACTATGGCTACACCTTC.

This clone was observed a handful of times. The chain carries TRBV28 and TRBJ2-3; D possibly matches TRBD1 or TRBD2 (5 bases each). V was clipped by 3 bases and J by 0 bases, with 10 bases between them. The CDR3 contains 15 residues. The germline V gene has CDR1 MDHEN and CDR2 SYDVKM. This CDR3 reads CASSFLGESTDTQYF. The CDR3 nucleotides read TGTGCCAGCAGTTTTTTGGGGGAGAGCACAGATACGCAGTATTTT.

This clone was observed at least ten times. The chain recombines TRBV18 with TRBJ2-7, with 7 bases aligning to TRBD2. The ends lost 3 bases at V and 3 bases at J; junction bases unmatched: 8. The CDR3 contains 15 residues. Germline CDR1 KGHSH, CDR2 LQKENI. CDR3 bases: TGTGCCAGCTCACCCCGGGGCGGGGGTCGCTACGAGCAGTACTTC. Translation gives CASSPRGGGRYEQYF. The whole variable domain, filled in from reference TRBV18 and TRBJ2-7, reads NAGVMQNPRHLVRRRGQEARLRCSPMKGHSHVYWYRQLPEEGLKFMVYLQKENIIDESGMPKERFSAEFPKEGPSILRIQQVVRGDSAAYFCASSPRGGGRYEQYFGPGTRLTVT.

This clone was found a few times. The CDR3 DNA reads as TGCAGCGTCGGGGACGGATACAATGAGCAGTTCTTC. Its protein is CSVGDGYNEQFF. The chain is built from TRBV29-1 and TRBJ2-1, with D perhaps assigned TRBD1 or TRBD2 (5 bases each). The germline gives CDR1 SQVTM, CDR2 ANQGSEA. CDR3 length equals 12 residues. Trimming left V 6 bases short and J 4 bases short, with 10 bases between.

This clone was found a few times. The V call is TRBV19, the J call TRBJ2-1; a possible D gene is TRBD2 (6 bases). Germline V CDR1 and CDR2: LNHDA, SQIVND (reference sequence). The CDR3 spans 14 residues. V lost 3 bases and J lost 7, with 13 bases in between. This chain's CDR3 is CASSMQAGTNEQFF. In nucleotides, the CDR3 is TGTGCCAGTAGTATGCAGGCGGGGACTAATGAGCAGTTCTTC.

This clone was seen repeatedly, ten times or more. CDR3 DNA: TGTGCCAGCAGCCCCGCCCGGAACTCTGGAAACACCATATATTTT. Its translation is CASSPARNSGNTIYF. This chain uses TRBV7-6 with TRBJ1-3; D is unclear. Deletions cut 5 bases from V and 0 bases from J, with 11 bases between. This CDR3 is 15 amino acids long. Per germline, CDR1 SGHVS and CDR2 FNYEAQ.

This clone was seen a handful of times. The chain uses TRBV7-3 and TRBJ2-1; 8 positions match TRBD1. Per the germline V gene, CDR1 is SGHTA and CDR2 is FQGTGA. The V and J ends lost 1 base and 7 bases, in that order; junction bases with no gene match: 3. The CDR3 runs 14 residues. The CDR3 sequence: CASSLIQGVNEQFF. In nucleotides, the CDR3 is TGTGCCAGCAGCTTAATACAGGGGGTTAATGAGCAGTTCTTC.

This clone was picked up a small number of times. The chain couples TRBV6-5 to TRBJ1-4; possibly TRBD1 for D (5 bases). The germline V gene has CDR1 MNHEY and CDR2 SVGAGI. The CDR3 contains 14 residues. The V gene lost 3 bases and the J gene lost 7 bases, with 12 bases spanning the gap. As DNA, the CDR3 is TGTGCCAGCAGTTATGGGGGGGTCGGTGAAAAACTGTTTTTT. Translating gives CASSYGGVGEKLFF.

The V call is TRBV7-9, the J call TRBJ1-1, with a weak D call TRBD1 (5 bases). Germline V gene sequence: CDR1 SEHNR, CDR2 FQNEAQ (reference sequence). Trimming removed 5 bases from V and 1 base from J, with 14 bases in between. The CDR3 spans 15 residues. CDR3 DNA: TGTGCCAGCAGCACCAGCCGACAGACGAACACTGAAGCTTTCTTT. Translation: CASSTSRQTNTEAFF.